Listed below are T cell receptor beta chains from one sample, sequenced in a study of blood T cell repertoires in COVID-19. Here immunoSEQ multiplex PCR was the method, and the copy in TCRdb shows in-frame clones only, minus some. This table holds 200,000 to 300,000 clones, approximately 90% found once. The sequencing input was peripheral blood. All receptors derive from a woman between 35 and 50 years old with acute or convalescent COVID-19. The CDR3 runs from the conserved cysteine through the conserved F or W. Fields, in order: CDR3 protein, CDR3 DNA, CDR3 length, J gene, V gene, D gene, clone size. The D gene is left open where the match is weak. Clone sizes are given selectively: once, few, many, or a class where the clone is expanded.

CDR3: CASSLAYGSGNTIYF; DNA: TGCGCCAGCAGCTTGGCCTACGGTTCTGGAAACACCATATATTTT; length: 15; J: TRBJ1-3; V: TRBV5-1; D: -; size: few
CDR3: CASRPKPTANSYNSPLHF; DNA: TGTGCCAGCAGGCCTAAACCGACAGCCAACTCCTATAATTCACCCCTCCACTTT; length: 18; J: TRBJ1-6; V: TRBV7-3; D: -; size: -
CDR3: CASSHGLAGGRLSPKNIQYF; DNA: TGTGCCAGCAGCCATGGACTAGCGGGGGGGCGCCTTAGTCCCAAAAACATTCAGTACTTC; length: 20; J: TRBJ2-4; V: TRBV4-2; D: TRBD2; size: -
CDR3: CATATGQGDYGYTF; DNA: TGTGCCACCGCGACCGGACAGGGCGACTATGGCTACACCTTC; length: 14; J: TRBJ1-2; V: TRBV24-1; D: TRBD1; size: -
CDR3: CSVEGTGNSPLHF; DNA: TGCAGCGTTGAAGGGACAGGGAATTCACCCCTCCACTTT; length: 13; J: TRBJ1-6; V: TRBV29-1; D: TRBD1; size: -
CDR3: CASSGIMGATGELFF; DNA: TGTGCCAGCAGTGGGATTATGGGGGCCACCGGGGAGCTGTTTTTT; length: 15; J: TRBJ2-2; V: TRBV2; D: -; size: once
CDR3: CAWSVTANTGELFF; DNA: TGTGCCTGGAGTGTAACAGCGAACACCGGGGAGCTGTTTTTT; length: 14; J: TRBJ2-2; V: TRBV30; D: -; size: -
CDR3: CASTGRGGGGYTF; DNA: TGTGCCAGTACAGGAAGGGGGGGAGGCGGCTACACCTTC; length: 13; J: TRBJ1-2; V: TRBV2; D: -; size: -
CDR3: CASSQDEGEGNTIYF; DNA: TGTGCCAGCAGCCAAGATGAGGGGGAAGGAAACACCATATATTTT; length: 15; J: TRBJ1-3; V: TRBV4-2; D: -; size: -
CDR3: CASRDRSSGNTIYF; DNA: TGTGCCAGCAGGGACAGGAGCTCTGGAAACACCATATATTTT; length: 14; J: TRBJ1-3; V: TRBV6-1; D: TRBD1; size: -
CDR3: CASSADRGAAGANVLTF; DNA: TGTGCCAGCAGCGCCGACAGGGGAGCCGCTGGGGCCAACGTCCTGACTTTC; length: 17; J: TRBJ2-6; V: TRBV9; D: TRBD1; size: -
CDR3: CASSLVKGKYNEQFF; DNA: TGTGCCAGCAGCTTAGTGAAGGGGAAATACAATGAGCAGTTCTTC; length: 15; J: TRBJ2-1; V: TRBV11-2; D: -; size: once
CDR3: CASSLGASDRGWYF; DNA: TGTGCCAGCAGCTTGGGCGCAAGTGACAGGGGCTGGTATTTT; length: 14; J: TRBJ2-3; V: TRBV5-6; D: TRBD1; size: -
CDR3: CASSQFGSGLAGTPTDTQYF; DNA: TGTGCCAGCAGCCAATTTGGTTCAGGACTAGCGGGGACACCCACAGATACGCAGTATTTT; length: 20; J: TRBJ2-3; V: TRBV14; D: TRBD2; size: -
CDR3: CASSQIRGSSGDEQFF; DNA: TGTGCCAGCAGCCAGATCAGGGGCTCCTCTGGGGATGAGCAGTTCTTC; length: 16; J: TRBJ2-1; V: TRBV21-1; D: -; size: once
CDR3: CASRDYRGNQPQHF; DNA: TGTGCCAGCAGGGACTACAGGGGAAATCAGCCCCAGCATTTT; length: 14; J: TRBJ1-5; V: TRBV5-6; D: TRBD1; size: -
CDR3: CASSPQGRGTEAFF; DNA: TGTGCCAGCAGCCCCCAGGGGAGAGGCACTGAAGCTTTCTTT; length: 14; J: TRBJ1-1; V: TRBV13; D: -; size: -
CDR3: CASRPPGGRENIQYF; DNA: TGTGCCAGCAGACCCCCAGGGGGCCGGGAAAACATTCAGTACTTC; length: 15; J: TRBJ2-4; V: TRBV7-9; D: TRBD1; size: once
CDR3: CASSPPEQSFFGYTF; DNA: TGCGCCAGCAGCCCTCCGGAACAGAGTTTCTTTGGCTACACCTTC; length: 15; J: TRBJ1-2; V: TRBV4-1; D: -; size: -
CDR3: CASNQGGNGYTF; DNA: TGTGCCAGCAACCAGGGGGGCAATGGCTACACCTTC; length: 12; J: TRBJ1-2; V: TRBV12-3/TRBV12-4; D: TRBD1; size: -
CDR3: CASNEGGAEDTEAFF; DNA: TGTGCCAGCAACGAGGGAGGGGCTGAGGACACTGAAGCTTTCTTT; length: 15; J: TRBJ1-1; V: TRBV11-2; D: -; size: -
CDR3: CASSPRAGIGYTF; DNA: TGTGCCAGCAGTCCAAGGGCCGGGATCGGCTACACCTTC; length: 13; J: TRBJ1-2; V: TRBV12-3/TRBV12-4; D: -; size: -
CDR3: CASGAGAWGTQYF; DNA: TGTGCCAGCGGAGCAGGGGCCTGGGGGACCCAGTACTTC; length: 13; J: TRBJ2-5; V: TRBV2; D: -; size: -
CDR3: CASSRSGLHSGLAVKLFF; DNA: TGTGCCAGCAGTCGTTCAGGGTTACATTCGGGCCTCGCAGTAAAACTGTTTTTT; length: 18; J: TRBJ1-4; V: TRBV6-6; D: -; size: -
CDR3: CASSILPGQGTRDTQYF; DNA: TGCGCCAGCAGCATACTCCCGGGACAGGGGACGAGAGATACGCAGTATTTT; length: 17; J: TRBJ2-3; V: TRBV4-1; D: TRBD1; size: -
CDR3: CASSMDRGSYNEQFF; DNA: TGTGCCAGTAGTATGGATAGGGGGTCCTACAATGAGCAGTTCTTC; length: 15; J: TRBJ2-1; V: TRBV19; D: -; size: -
CDR3: CASSPGLATEAFF; DNA: TGCGCCAGCAGCCCAGGTCTTGCGACTGAAGCTTTCTTT; length: 13; J: TRBJ1-1; V: TRBV5-1; D: -; size: -
CDR3: CASSYRGSGNTIYF; DNA: TGTGCCAGCAGTTACCGGGGCTCTGGAAACACCATATATTTT; length: 14; J: TRBJ1-3; V: TRBV6-5; D: -; size: -
CDR3: CASSLYRDFSGELFF; DNA: TGTGCCAGCAGCTTGTACAGGGATTTTTCCGGGGAGCTGTTTTTT; length: 15; J: TRBJ2-2; V: TRBV5-5; D: -; size: -
CDR3: CASSERQGFETQYF; DNA: TGTGCCAGCAGTGAACGACAGGGGTTTGAGACCCAGTACTTC; length: 14; J: TRBJ2-5; V: TRBV2; D: TRBD1; size: -
CDR3: CASSIQTGTTGELFF; DNA: TGTGCCAGCAGTATTCAGACAGGGACCACCGGGGAGCTGTTTTTT; length: 15; J: TRBJ2-2; V: TRBV6-5; D: TRBD1; size: once
CDR3: CASSPVDRAGDTEAFF; DNA: TGTGCCAGCAGCCCCGTTGACAGGGCAGGGGACACTGAAGCTTTCTTT; length: 16; J: TRBJ1-1; V: TRBV5-8; D: TRBD1; size: -